A selection of T cell receptor beta chains follows, all from one sample in a study of cytomegalovirus exposure and HLA in healthy donors. Here immunoSEQ multiplex PCR was the method, and the copy in TCRdb shows in-frame clones only, minus some. Of 130,000 to 150,000 clones in the sample, 70% to 90% were seen once. The sequenced material came from PBMCs. These receptors were collected from a woman aged 18 to 35 in good health and CMV-seropositive. CDR3s include the opening cysteine and the closing phenylalanine or tryptophan. A D gene is named only where the DNA matches it firmly. Some rows mark clone size as missing; the rest say once, few, many or name a class of expanded clone.

V	D	J	size	DNA	CDR3
TRBV11-2	.	TRBJ2-5	.	TGTGCCAGCAGCTTTGGCGGGACCTACCAAGAGACCCAGTACTTC	CASSFGGTYQETQYF
TRBV7-8	TRBD1	TRBJ2-6	.	TGTGCCAGCAGCCACCGGGACAGGAGCTCTGGGGCCAACGTCCTGACTTTC	CASSHRDRSSGANVLTF
TRBV4-1	TRBD2	TRBJ2-5	.	TGCGCCAGCAGCCAATGGACTAGCGGGAGTCTGAAGACCCAGTACTTC	CASSQWTSGSLKTQYF
TRBV7-3	.	TRBJ1-1	.	TGTGCCAGCAGCTTAACCAGGGGTTCGAACACTGAAGCTTTCTTT	CASSLTRGSNTEAFF
TRBV10-1	TRBD2	TRBJ2-1	.	TGCGCCAGCAGTGAGGCGTTAGCGGGAGGCCACAATGAGCAGTTCTTC	CASSEALAGGHNEQFF
TRBV6-1	TRBD1	TRBJ2-5	.	TGTGCCAGCAGTGAGAGGACAGGGGGAACCGGGGAGACCCAGTACTTC	CASSERTGGTGETQYF
TRBV19	.	TRBJ2-3	.	TGTGCCAGTAGTGGTCAGGGATCTAGCACAGATACGCAGTATTTT	CASSGQGSSTDTQYF
TRBV27	TRBD1	TRBJ1-1	.	TGTGCCAGCAGTTTATCCCCGGGACAGGCAAACCGGGGAGCTTTCTTT	CASSLSPGQANRGAFF
TRBV6-5	TRBD1	TRBJ1-1	.	TGTGCCAGCAGTTACGAGGGGGCTCTTAGGACTGAAGCTTTCTTT	CASSYEGALRTEAFF
TRBV7-9	.	TRBJ1-4	.	TGTGCCAGCACAACGGCTCATACCGGGACTTCTGAAAAACTGTTTTTT	CASTTAHTGTSEKLFF
TRBV7-9	.	TRBJ2-7	once	TGTGCCAGCAGCTTACCACTATTCTACGAGCAGTACTTC	CASSLPLFYEQYF
TRBV11-2	TRBD1	TRBJ1-1	.	TGTGCCAGCAGGAAACCAGGACAGGGGAGGAACACTGAAGCTTTCTTT	CASRKPGQGRNTEAFF
TRBV27	TRBD1	TRBJ1-1	.	TGTGCCAGCAGGCCCGGGACAGGGCACATGAACACTGAAGCTTTCTTT	CASRPGTGHMNTEAFF
TRBV5-1	.	TRBJ2-3	.	TGCGCCAGCAGCTTGGCCTTAGGACATAGGACGGCAGATACGCAGTATTTT	CASSLALGHRTADTQYF
TRBV6-6	TRBD1	TRBJ1-2	.	TGTGCCAGCAGCAGCCCGGGACAGGGGGTTATTGGCTACACCTTC	CASSSPGQGVIGYTF
TRBV4-2	TRBD1	TRBJ1-3	.	TGTGCCAGCAGCCAAGCTAGAGACAGGGGGCTAGAGAGAGGAAACACCATATATTTT	CASSQARDRGLERGNTIYF
TRBV5-1	TRBD1	TRBJ2-7	.	TGCGCCAGCAGCTTGGTGGGACAGGGCTACGAGCAGTACTTC	CASSLVGQGYEQYF
TRBV10-1	.	TRBJ1-2	.	TGCGCCAGCAGTGACAATCGGAGGGACGGCTACACCTTC	CASSDNRRDGYTF
TRBV25-1	.	TRBJ2-3	.	TGTGCCAGCAGTGGCCACATAACAGATACGCAGTATTTT	CASSGHITDTQYF
TRBV7-9	TRBD1	TRBJ2-7	.	TGTGCCAGCAGCGGCTCGGGACAGGCGGTCGAGCAGTACTTC	CASSGSGQAVEQYF
TRBV20-1	.	TRBJ2-7	once	TGCAGTGCTGCGGTCGAATACGAGCAGTACTTC	CSAAVEYEQYF
TRBV28	.	TRBJ1-2	.	TGTGCCAGCAGTCCATCTTCGTCCGAGGATGGCTACACCTTC	CASSPSSSEDGYTF
TRBV4-2	TRBD1	TRBJ2-5	.	TGTGCCAGCAGCCCCCGTTCCAGGGGGCAAAACCAAGAGACCCAGTACTTC	CASSPRSRGQNQETQYF
TRBV5-1	.	TRBJ1-1	.	TGCGCCAGCAGCTTCGGGGGATTGAACACTGAAGCTTTCTTT	CASSFGGLNTEAFF
TRBV29-1	.	TRBJ1-2	.	TGCAGCGTTGACAGGGTTGGCTACACCTTC	CSVDRVGYTF
TRBV5-1	TRBD1	TRBJ1-4	.	TGCGCCAGCAGCTGGGCCGGGACAGGGGATGAAAAACTGTTTTTT	CASSWAGTGDEKLFF
TRBV7-2	.	TRBJ2-3	.	TGTGCCAGCAGCCCTTGGGAGGCCAACGCCTACACAGATACGCAGTATTTT	CASSPWEANAYTDTQYF
TRBV5-1	TRBD1	TRBJ1-2	.	TGCGCCAGCAGCTTGGAAACAGGGGATGGCTACACCTTC	CASSLETGDGYTF
TRBV29-1	TRBD2	TRBJ2-1	.	TGCAGCCACCCCACTAGCGGGGTAAACAATGAGCAGTTCTTC	CSHPTSGVNNEQFF
TRBV6-4	.	TRBJ2-1	once	TGTGCCAGCAGTGACTCGGCGGAGGATCCCTACAATGAGCAGTTCTTC	CASSDSAEDPYNEQFF
TRBV5-8	TRBD2	TRBJ2-7	.	TGTGCCAGCAGCTTGGGGGGACTAGCGGCGTCCTACGAGCAGTACTTC	CASSLGGLAASYEQYF
TRBV5-1	TRBD2	TRBJ2-7	.	TGCGCCAGCAGCGAAGACCGCCCGGTAATAGCGGGAGTCGAGCAGTACTTC	CASSEDRPVIAGVEQYF
TRBV7-2	TRBD1	TRBJ1-1	.	TGTGCCAGCAGCACACAGGGGATGAACACTGAAGCTTTCTTT	CASSTQGMNTEAFF
TRBV5-1	TRBD1	TRBJ1-3	once	TGCGCCAGCAGCTTGCGGGGGACAGGGGCTGGAAACACCATATATTTT	CASSLRGTGAGNTIYF
TRBV5-6	.	TRBJ2-5	.	TGTGCCAGCAGCTTGAGTGGACTGGAGGAGACCCAGTACTTC	CASSLSGLEETQYF
TRBV5-1	.	TRBJ2-7	.	TGCGCCAGCAGCTTGGGACAGGATATTCGGTACGAGCAGTACTTC	CASSLGQDIRYEQYF
TRBV28	.	TRBJ2-7	.	TGTGCCAGCAGTTCCTCCAGGGGAACCTACGAGCAGTACTTC	CASSSSRGTYEQYF
TRBV7-2	TRBD2	TRBJ2-1	once	TGTGCCAGCAGCTCTCGGACTAGCGGGAGCCCTTACAATGAGCAGTTCTTC	CASSSRTSGSPYNEQFF
TRBV6-1	TRBD1	TRBJ1-4	.	TGTGCCAGCAGTGCCGGGACAGCAACTAATGAAAAACTGTTTTTT	CASSAGTATNEKLFF
TRBV19	TRBD1	TRBJ1-4	.	TGTGCCAGTAAAGGGGGCAGGGACAATGGAAAACTGTTTTTT	CASKGGRDNGKLFF
TRBV30	TRBD2	TRBJ2-7	.	TGTGCCTGCCCCAAAGTTAACGGGACTAGTACCTACGAGCAGTACTTC	CACPKVNGTSTYEQYF
TRBV6-5	TRBD1	TRBJ1-4	.	TGTGCCAGCAGACCGGAAGGACAGGGAGTAGTAAAACTGTTTTTT	CASRPEGQGVVKLFF
TRBV30	TRBD2	TRBJ2-7	.	TGTGCCTGGACCCCGACTAGCGGAGAGCAGTACTTC	CAWTPTSGEQYF
TRBV29-1	.	TRBJ1-2	.	TGCAGCGTTGTGATGGGAGCAAACTATGGCTACACCTTC	CSVVMGANYGYTF
TRBV2	.	TRBJ2-2	.	TGTGCCAGCAGTATGGTGGGAGTACCCACCGGGGAGCTGTTTTTT	CASSMVGVPTGELFF